These 24 T cell receptor beta chains came from one sample sequenced in a study of T cell changes during pregnancy in multiple sclerosis. Profiled with immunoSEQ multiplex PCR; TCRdb holds only in-frame clones, not every one. The sample lists tens of thousands of clones, about 90% occurring once. Material: PBMCs, obtained in the first trimester of pregnancy. Every receptor here comes from a female donor in good health, serving as a control in a pregnancy study. Some clones in this sample may be carry-over from other donors' samples.

The rearrangement links TRBV15 to TRBJ2-2; TRBD2 is a possible D gene (6 bases). V was shortened by 7 bases and J by 2 bases, with 8 bases between the two germline ends. The germline gives CDR1 LNHNV, CDR2 YYDKDF (reference sequence). The CDR3 has 13 residues. The CDR3 loop is CATTLANTGELFF. In nucleotides, the CDR3 is TGTGCCACCACACTAGCCAACACCGGGGAGCTGTTTTTT. Drawing the rest from reference TRBV15 and TRBJ2-2, the complete variable domain is DAMVIQNPRYQVTQFGKPVTLSCSQTLNHNVMYWYQQKSSQAPKLLFHYYDKDFNNEADTPDNFQSRRPNTSFCFLDIRSPGLGDTAMYLCATTLANTGELFFGEGSRLTVL.

The chain is built from TRBV7-2 and TRBJ1-2; D not resolved. This CDR3 is 15 amino acids long. Per germline, CDR1 SGHTA and CDR2 FQGNSA. Trimming took 3 bases from V and 4 from J, leaving 15 bases between them. The CDR3 DNA sequence: TGTGCCAGCAGCTTCGGCGGAGGGTCGGTCTATGGCTACACCTTC. Encoded protein: CASSFGGGSVYGYTF.

V usage is TRBV27 and J usage is TRBJ2-7, with TRBD2 matching 9 bases. Per the germline V gene, CDR1 is MNHEY and CDR2 is SMNVEV (reference sequence). V gave up 5 bases and J gave up 9 bases; unmatched junction bases: 11. CDR3 length: 14 residues. The CDR3 spells CASSEGLARGGQYF. CDR3 bases: TGTGCCAGCAGTGAGGGACTAGCCCGAGGTGGGCAGTACTTC.

The rearrangement uses TRBV7-8 and TRBJ1-3; tentatively, D is TRBD1 (5 bases). The germline V gene encodes CDR1 SGHVS and CDR2 FQNEAQ. Trimming shortened V by 4 bases and J by 3 bases, and 13 bases separated the two germline ends. The CDR3 sequence is 15 residues long. The DNA for the CDR3 is TGTGCCAGCAGCTCCCTCGGGGGGAATGGAAACACCATATATTTT. Translating it yields CASSSLGGNGNTIYF.

This chain joins TRBV6-1 and TRBJ2-3; TRBD1 agrees at 11 bases. The CDR3 contains 16 residues. Per germline, CDR1 MNHNS and CDR2 SASEGT. V trimming: 0 bases; J trimming: 4 bases; junction bases outside the gene matches: 3. Here the CDR3 reads CASSEAPGQGADTQYF. The CDR3 bases are TGTGCCAGCAGTGAAGCGCCGGGACAGGGGGCAGATACGCAGTATTTT.

The rearrangement links TRBV6-5 to TRBJ2-3, with TRBD1 matching over 8 bases. Looked up from germline, CDR1 is MNHEY and CDR2 is SVGAGI. This CDR3 comprises 15 residues. V shed 6 bases, J shed 4 bases, and the junction held 9 bases outside the gene matches. The CDR3 DNA is TGTGCCAGCAGATCAAGACAGGGGCTGGCAGATACGCAGTATTTT. Translated: CASRSRQGLADTQYF.

This chain links TRBV11-2 with TRBJ2-1; 7 bases fit TRBD1. V lost 3 bases and J lost 2; bases outside the gene matches: 1. The germline V gene encodes CDR1 SGHAT and CDR2 FQNNGV. This CDR3 is built from 14 residues. The CDR3 sequence is CASSLQGAYNEQFF. In DNA, the CDR3 is TGTGCCAGCAGCTTGCAGGGGGCCTACAATGAGCAGTTCTTC.

The chain couples TRBV7-8 to TRBJ1-2; D gene unclear. Germline CDR1 is SGHVS and CDR2 is FQNEAQ. The CDR3 consists of 16 residues. V was pared by 1 base and J by 0 bases, with 12 bases between. The chain's CDR3 is CASSLESAVANYGYTF. DNA of the CDR3: TGTGCCAGCAGCTTAGAGTCCGCGGTCGCTAACTATGGCTACACCTTC. Full variable domain (remainder filled in from reference TRBV7-8 and TRBJ1-2): GAGVSQSPRYKVAKRGQDVALRCDPISGHVSLFWYQQALGQGPEFLTYFQNEAQLDKSGLPSDRFFAERPEGSVSTLKIQRTQQEDSAVYLCASSLESAVANYGYTFGSGTRLTVV.

The chain has TRBV19 and TRBJ2-7, with D maybe TRBD2 (5 bases). Trimming took off 5 bases at V and 6 bases at J, with 20 bases between the two ends. CDR1 and CDR2 from the germline V gene are LNHDA and SQIVND (reference sequence). The CDR3 has 15 amino acids. DNA for the CDR3: TGTGCCAGTAGTTCCCTGACTTACTCGGGAATCGAGCAGTACTTC. Residues: CASSSLTYSGIEQYF.

The rearrangement uses TRBV29-1 and TRBJ2-1, with a weak D call TRBD1 (8 bases). CDR1 and CDR2 from the germline V gene are SQVTM and ANQGSEA. Trimming pared 3 bases from V and 3 bases from J, leaving 15 bases between. The CDR3 loop spans 15 amino acids. The CDR3 DNA sequence: TGCAGCGTTGATCCCCACAGGGGGGGCTACAATGAGCAGTTCTTC. Its protein is CSVDPHRGGYNEQFF.

The CDR3 DNA is TGTGCCAGCAGCCAAGACAGGGGGTGGGAGACCCAGTACTTC. The encoded protein is CASSQDRGWETQYF. This chain joins TRBV4-2 and TRBJ2-5, with 7 nucleotides matching TRBD1. The J segment lost 5 bases and the V segment lost 0 bases, leaving 3 bases of the junction unmatched. The CDR3 loop spans 14 amino acids. Per the germline V gene, CDR1 is LGHNA and CDR2 is YNFKEQ.

The CDR3 DNA sequence: TGTGCCAGCAGCTTATCACCCCAGGGGGCGAGGGCTGAAGCTTTCTTT. It yields the protein CASSLSPQGARAEAFF. The chain uses TRBV7-2 and TRBJ1-1; 8 nucleotides match TRBD1. V dropped 2 bases and J dropped 6; count of bases not matched to a gene: 11. The CDR3 runs to 16 residues. CDR1 and CDR2 from the germline V gene are SGHTA and FQGNSA.

This sequence joins TRBV10-1 and TRBJ2-1; 7 bases match TRBD2. Germline CDR1 WNHNN, CDR2 SYGVQD (reference sequence). This CDR3 spans 15 amino acids. With V trimmed by 6 bases and J by 6 bases, 11 bases remained unmatched. In DNA form, the CDR3 reads TGCGCCAGCAGCGCAGAAGGTGGGGGGGGCAATGAGCAGTTCTTC. Translation: CASSAEGGGGNEQFF.

This clone came up a few times. The V gene is TRBV28, the J gene TRBJ2-1; 7 nucleotides agree with TRBD2. Germline V lookup: CDR1 MDHEN, CDR2 SYDVKM. This CDR3 is built from 17 residues. Trimming took 7 bases from V and 0 from J; bases not matched to a gene: 12. CDR3 DNA sequence: TGTGCCAGCACCTCGGCGGGGGAATTAAGCTCCTACAATGAGCAGTTCTTC. Its protein product is CASTSAGELSSYNEQFF.

This clone was observed a handful of times. The chain combines TRBV10-3 with TRBJ2-1, with 9 bases fitting TRBD2. Germline V lookup: CDR1 ENHRY, CDR2 SYGVKD. This CDR3 has 18 residues. The V segment lost 3 bases and the J segment 4 bases; nucleotides outside the gene matches: 13. Here the CDR3 reads CAISEIKDRLADYNEQFF. DNA of the CDR3: TGTGCCATCAGTGAAATTAAAGATCGACTAGCGGATTACAATGAGCAGTTCTTC.

The rearrangement links TRBV6-1 to TRBJ2-7, with D maybe TRBD2 (6 bases). V shed 10 bases and J shed 1 base, with 11 bases lying between them. In germline, CDR1 is MNHNS, CDR2 SASEGT. The CDR3 is 12 amino acids. The CDR3 loop is CATGRGSYEQYF. CDR3 DNA sequence: TGTGCCACGGGACGGGGGTCCTACGAGCAGTACTTC.

The chain links TRBV11-2 to TRBJ2-3; 14 bases match TRBD2. V gave up 3 bases and J gave up 3 bases; unmatched junction bases: 5. The CDR3 contains 17 residues. Germline CDR1 is SGHAT and CDR2 is FQNNGV. The CDR3 DNA follows: TGTGCCAGCAGCTTGGGACTAGCGGGGGCGGGGACAGATACGCAGTATTTT. It encodes CASSLGLAGAGTDTQYF. The full variable domain, in which reference TRBV11-2 and TRBJ2-3 provide the parts outside the CDR3, is EAGVAQSPRYKIIEKRQSVAFWCNPISGHATLYWYQQILGQGPKLLIQFQNNGVVDDSQLPKDRFSAERLKGVDSTLKIQPAKLEDSAVYLCASSLGLAGAGTDTQYFGPGTRLTVL.

CDR3 DNA sequence: TGTGCCAGCAAGGGGCAAGGTGGGTTCTACAATGAGCAGTTCTTC. It encodes CASKGQGGFYNEQFF. V and J are TRBV6-6 and TRBJ2-1; a possible D gene is TRBD1 (5 bases). In germline, CDR1 is MNHNY, CDR2 SVGAGI (reference sequence). There are 15 residues in the CDR3. With 7 bases removed from V and 3 bases from J, the gap between germline ends came to 16 bases.

The rearrangement uses TRBV5-6 and TRBJ1-2; TRBD1 aligns across 12 bases. The V and J ends lost 1 base and 6 bases, in that order; junction bases with no gene match: 4. CDR1 SGHDT and CDR2 YYEEEE come from the germline V gene. The CDR3 spans 15 residues. The CDR3 here is CASSLSGQGANGYTF. The CDR3 nucleotides read TGTGCCAGCAGCTTGTCGGGACAGGGGGCGAATGGCTACACCTTC.

CDR3 bases: TGTGCCAGCAGTTTAAAAAGAGGGAGAGAGACCCAGTACTTC. Encoded protein: CASSLKRGRETQYF. V gene TRBV28 combines with J gene TRBJ2-5, with D tentatively TRBD2 (5 bases). Trimming took off 2 bases at V and 4 bases at J, with 11 bases between the two ends. CDR3 length: 14 amino acids. The V gene's germline CDR1 is MDHEN and CDR2 SYDVKM.

The chain is built from TRBV28 and TRBJ2-1; D gene ambiguous. The CDR3 covers 11 residues. Deletions cut 3 bases from V and 6 bases from J, with 3 bases between. In germline, CDR1 is MDHEN, CDR2 SYDVKM. CDR3 sequence: CASSLANEQFF. Here the CDR3 DNA reads TGTGCCAGCAGTTTGGCCAATGAGCAGTTCTTC.

V and J are TRBV5-6 and TRBJ1-4; TRBD1 agrees at 10 bases. The CDR3 totals 17 residues. V shed 2 bases and J 8 bases; nucleotides not matched to a gene: 12. Germline lookup yields CDR1 SGHDT and CDR2 YYEEEE. The chain's CDR3 is CASSFGGQGFLNEKLFF. DNA of the CDR3: TGTGCCAGCAGCTTCGGGGGACAGGGGTTTCTTAACGAAAAACTGTTTTTT.

The genes are TRBV7-8 and TRBJ2-6; TRBD1 might be the D (6 bases). This CDR3 contains 15 residues. Trimming left V 5 bases short and J 4 bases short, with 12 bases between. Germline loops: CDR1 SGHVS, CDR2 FQNEAQ. CDR3 region: CASSQRGKGANVLTF. CDR3 nucleotide sequence: TGTGCCAGCAGCCAAAGGGGGAAAGGGGCCAACGTCCTGACTTTC.

The chain combines TRBV19 with TRBJ2-7; D perhaps matches TRBD1 (6 bases). The CDR3 runs to 13 residues. Germline V gene data show CDR1 as LNHDA and CDR2 as SQIVND (reference sequence). V was pared by 5 bases and J by 5 bases, with 13 bases between. DNA of the CDR3: TGTGCCAGTAGTCTTACAGGGAGCAACGAGCAGTACTTC. This translates into CASSLTGSNEQYF.